This TCR beta chain was profiled in a study of cytomegalovirus exposure and HLA in healthy donors. Study-level results: There were some public TCRs occurring in many donors, but most TCR sequences were rare. TCR beta sequences numbering 15,000 to 20,000 were associated with HLA alleles at 0.05 false discovery rate in a later analysis.

CDR1 SQVTM and CDR2 ANQGSEA come from the germline V gene. Trimming shortened V by 8 bases and J by 1 base, and 21 bases separated the two germline ends. The CDR3 totals 16 residues. This clone was counted a few times. Antigen unknown. Use of 60 Vbeta and 13 Jbeta primers characterized the PCR. The data were produced by immunoSEQ multiplex PCR, yet TCRdb's version contains in-frame clones alone and is incomplete. The profile covers fewer than 200,000 clones, with roughly four fifths appearing a single time and less than 0.65% taken by the ten largest. Sequencing used PBMCs. This sequence originates from a woman aged 50 to 60 in good health and CMV-seronegative. V is TRBV29-1 and J is TRBJ2-1, with TRBD1 as a possible D gene (5 bases). The CDR3 DNA reads as TGCAGCACCGAAGACCGAAGCGCAGGGTCCTACAATGAGCAGTTCTTC. Translating gives CSTEDRSAGSYNEQFF.